Given below is one T cell receptor beta chain in context. TCRdb's copy holds only in-frame clones and misses some; the assay was immunoSEQ multiplex PCR. The sample has roughly 15,000 clones, 72% seen once; the top ten hold 12% to 15%. This record comes from a study of T cells after somatic rescue of genetic block. The length of the CDR3 is 14 residues. CDR1 and CDR2 (germline): SGHVS, FQNEAQ. The V gene end was trimmed by 5 bases and the J gene end by 15 bases; junction bases not matched to a gene: 13. The sequence derives from a boy aged 5-17 years. The sequenced sample consisted of peripheral blood mononuclear cells (PBMCs). The V call is TRBV7-8, the J call TRBJ1-6, with 7 bases matching TRBD1. Written as DNA, the CDR3 is TGTGCCAGCAGCAAACCGGGACAGCAGAAAGGCCTCCACTTT. This gives the protein CASSKPGQQKGLHF.